Shown below are 17 T cell receptor beta chains from a single sample sequenced in a study of CD8+CD57+ T cells in acquired aplastic anemia listed by TCRdb under 2018. TCRdb shows the sequencer as Illumina HiSeq 2000. TCR beta VDJ combination and CDR3 sequence profiling used genomic DNA as the template. TCRdb handled the public reads itself, with Q25 trimming in fastp and clone calling in MiXCR, and kept productive beta chains. CDR3 protein duplicates are merged, each entry listing the most common genes and DNA. This sample gives about 190,000 distinct CDR3 sequences in total; around half of them show up just once. In total, the top ten clones hold around 8.8% of the sample. Expansion of CD8+CD57+ cells had been shown by flow cytometry in the patients chosen for sequencing. Sequenced input: sorted CD4+, CD8+, or CD8+CD57+ T cells (not recorded which) from PBMCs. The receptor set was obtained from a human donor with aplastic anemia.

The chain combines TRBV7-8 with TRBJ2-5; TRBD2 matches 14 bases. V shed 1 base and J 5 bases; nucleotides not matched to a gene: 9. This CDR3 comprises 18 residues. Germline CDR1 reads SGHVS; CDR2 reads FQNEAQ. The chain's CDR3 is CASSLVWGGLAGVETQYF. CDR3 DNA sequence: TGTGCCAGCAGCTTAGTTTGGGGGGGACTAGCGGGAGTCGAGACCCAGTACTTC. Drawing the rest from reference TRBV7-8 and TRBJ2-5, the complete variable domain is GAGVSQSPRYKVAKRGQDVALRCDPISGHVSLFWYQQALGQGPEFLTYFQNEAQLDKSGLPSDRFFAERPEGSVSTLKIQRTQQEDSAVYLCASSLVWGGLAGVETQYFGPGTRLLVL.

The chain couples TRBV19 to TRBJ1-5; no reliable D call. The ends were cut back, 2 bases at V and 3 bases at J, with 8 bases in the middle. CDR3 length equals 14 residues. In germline, CDR1 is LNHDA, CDR2 SQIVND (reference sequence). For the CDR3, the DNA is TGTGCCAGTAGTATATCAGTGATCAATCAGCCCCAGCATTTT. Translated: CASSISVINQPQHF.

The rearrangement links TRBV30 to TRBJ1-2; D not resolved. The ends were cut back, 2 bases at V and 8 bases at J, with 15 bases in the middle. The CDR3 has 13 residues. CDR1 is GTSNPN, CDR2 SVGIG, per germline (reference sequence). The CDR3 coding sequence is TGTGCCTGGAGTCGACCGGGTTCGAGGGGCTACACCTTC. The encoded protein is CAWSRPGSRGYTF.

Turning to this clonotype: A read error may explain this, as a much larger clone is one base away. The genes are TRBV2 and TRBJ2-3; no firm D call. The germline CDR1 and CDR2 sequences are SNHLY and FYNNEI. This CDR3 is built from 14 residues. In DNA form, the CDR3 reads TGTGCCAGCACTCCGGCTCCCACCGCAGATACGCAGGATTTT. This gives the protein CASTPAPTADTQDF.

This clonotype was counted many times. The rearrangement links TRBV19 to TRBJ1-1; D unresolved. Germline values: CDR1 LNHDA, CDR2 SQIVND (reference sequence). Between the trimmed V and J ends, which lost 8 bases and 7 bases, there was a span of 20 bases. CDR3 size: 14 residues. The CDR3 loop reads CASLGIRDAVEAFF. CDR3 sequence (DNA): TGTGCCAGTTTAGGGATTCGTGATGCGGTTGAAGCTTTCTTT.

The chain employs TRBV29-1 and TRBJ2-3; a possible D gene is TRBD2 (6 bases). From germline, CDR1 is SQVTM and CDR2 ANQGSEA. The germline V and J ends were trimmed by 8 bases and 5 bases, with 17 bases remaining between them. CDR3 length: 13 residues. DNA for the CDR3: TGCAGCTCTCGGGGTAGCGGCTTAGATACGCAGTATTTT. Translating it yields CSSRGSGLDTQYF.

This clonotype has just a few counts. This rearrangement joins TRBV2 to TRBJ1-6; D is undetermined. Germline V CDR1 and CDR2: SNHLY, FYNNEI. The CDR3 runs 13 residues. V dropped 7 bases and J dropped 10 bases, with 14 bases sitting between them. The CDR3, as DNA: TGTGCCAGCATGTTCCAGGCTCGATCACCCCTCCACTTT. Its translation: CASMFQARSPLHF.

This chain joins TRBV27 and TRBJ2-7; the match to TRBD1 covers 9 bases. This CDR3 has 14 residues. The V gene end was trimmed by 4 bases and the J gene end by 7 bases; junction bases not matched to a gene: 8. Germline CDR1 MNHEY, CDR2 SMNVEV (reference sequence). The CDR3: CASSSTGTGNEQYF. In DNA form, the CDR3 reads TGTGCCAGCAGTTCGACCGGGACAGGGAATGAGCAGTACTTC.

The genes are TRBV19 and TRBJ1-6, with unresolved D. The length of the CDR3 is 15 residues. V lost 6 bases, J lost 0 bases, and 9 bases lay in between. Germline CDR1 LNHDA, CDR2 SQIVND (reference sequence). CDR3 coding DNA: TGTGCCAGTAGCCCCGCGAGCTCCTATAATTCACCCCTCCACTTT. It specifies CASSPASSYNSPLHF.

This clonotype was picked up many times. This sequence joins TRBV5-8 and TRBJ1-2; 8 bases match TRBD1. This CDR3 has 14 residues. Trimming removed 5 bases from V and 8 bases from J; junction bases left unmatched: 11. The germline V gene encodes CDR1 SGHTS and CDR2 YDEGEE. The CDR3 DNA sequence: TGTGCCAGCAGAAACAGGGGGGGACCCCGAGGCTACACCTTC. This encodes CASRNRGGPRGYTF.

V and J are TRBV7-8 and TRBJ2-7; 11 bases align to TRBD2. Trimming cost V 5 bases and J 3 bases; bases outside gene matches: 9. There are 16 residues in the CDR3. Germline lookup yields CDR1 SGHVS and CDR2 FQNEAQ. CDR3 sequence: CASSRGLAETFYEQYF. CDR3 DNA: TGTGCCAGCAGCAGGGGACTAGCGGAGACCTTCTACGAGCAGTACTTC.

Comment on this clonotype: One junction end does not reproduce the germline sequence, and a read error may be involved. This chain uses TRBV10-2 with TRBJ2-5; D unclear. The CDR3 is made up of 12 amino acids. Germline assignment: CDR1 WSHSY and CDR2 SAAADI. The DNA for the CDR3 is TGCGCCAGCAGTGGAGCCTTGGAGACCCAGTACTTT. Its translation is CASSGALETQYF.

In this sample, this clonotype turned up many times. The chain uses TRBV5-8 and TRBJ1-3; D not resolved. V lost 7 bases to trimming and J lost 4 bases, with 15 bases between them. In germline, CDR1 is SGHTS, CDR2 YDEGEE. The CDR3 extends over 14 amino acids. CDR3: CASRTRGTGNTIYF. DNA of the CDR3: TGTGCCAGCCGGACCCGGGGAACGGGAAACACCATATATTTT.

This sequence joins TRBV20-1 and TRBJ1-2; the match to TRBD1 covers 7 bases. The CDR3 is made up of 13 amino acids. V lost 5 bases, J lost 5 bases, and 8 bases stayed unmatched. The germline V gene encodes CDR1 DFQATT and CDR2 SNEGSKA (reference sequence). CDR3 nucleotides: TGCAGTGCTCCCAGGGGGGGTGATTATGGCTACACCTTC. It encodes CSAPRGGDYGYTF.

The chain carries TRBV20-1 and TRBJ2-3; TRBD2 is a possible D gene (7 bases). Looked up from germline, CDR1 is DFQATT and CDR2 is SNEGSKA (reference sequence). Trimming took off 3 bases at V and 2 bases at J, with 18 bases between the two ends. The CDR3 loop spans 16 amino acids. The CDR3 reads CSARGAPGGSTDTQYF. DNA of the CDR3: TGCAGTGCTAGGGGGGCCCCGGGAGGATCCACAGATACGCAGTATTTT.

The V call is TRBV24-1, the J call TRBJ2-2; possibly TRBD1 or TRBD2 for D (5 bases each). Deletions cut 11 bases from V and 3 bases from J, with 9 bases between. This CDR3 contains 12 residues. Germline CDR1 and CDR2: KGHDR and SFDVKD. The CDR3 sequence is CASRGDTGELFF. CDR3 in DNA: TGTGCCAGCAGAGGGGACACCGGGGAGCTGTTTTTT.

The CDR3 protein is CASGSREDGYTF. CDR3 coding DNA: TGTGCTAGTGGTTCCCGGGAGGATGGCTACACCTTC. The chain employs TRBV12-5 and TRBJ1-2; D is unclear. V was clipped by 4 bases and J by 6 bases, with 9 bases between them. This CDR3 comprises 12 residues. Germline V lookup: CDR1 LGHNT, CDR2 FRNRAP.